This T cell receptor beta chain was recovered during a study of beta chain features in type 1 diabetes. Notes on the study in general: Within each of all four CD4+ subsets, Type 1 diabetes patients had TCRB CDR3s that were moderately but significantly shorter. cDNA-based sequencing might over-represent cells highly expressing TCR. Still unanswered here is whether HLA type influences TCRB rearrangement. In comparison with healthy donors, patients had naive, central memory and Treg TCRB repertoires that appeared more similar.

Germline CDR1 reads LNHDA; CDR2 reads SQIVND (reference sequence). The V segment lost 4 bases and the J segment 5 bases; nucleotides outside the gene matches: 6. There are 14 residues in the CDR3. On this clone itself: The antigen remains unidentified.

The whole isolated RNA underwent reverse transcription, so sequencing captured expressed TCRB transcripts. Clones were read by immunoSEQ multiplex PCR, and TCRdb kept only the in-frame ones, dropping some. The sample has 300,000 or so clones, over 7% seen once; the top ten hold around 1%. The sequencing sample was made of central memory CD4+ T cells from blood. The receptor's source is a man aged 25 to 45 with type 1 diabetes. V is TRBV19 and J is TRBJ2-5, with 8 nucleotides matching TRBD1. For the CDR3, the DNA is TGTGCCAGTAGTACCAGGGGGCGCGGGGAGACCCAGTACTTC. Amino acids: CASSTRGRGETQYF. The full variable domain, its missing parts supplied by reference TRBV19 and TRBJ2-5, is DGGITQSPKYLFRKEGQNVTLSCEQNLNHDAMYWYRQDPGQGLRLIYYSQIVNDFQKGDIAEGYSVSREKKESFPLTVTSAQKNPTAFYLCASSTRGRGETQYFGPGTRLLVL.